One and the same sample provided the 20 T cell receptor beta chains below, sequenced in a study of CD4 T cells in relation to SARS-CoV-2 and coronaviruses. The unexposed donors gave CD4+ T cells in about 2010-2019, prior to COVID-19. After about 10 days of culture, CD4+ T cells were isolated. These receptors lack a known antigen. Here immunoSEQ multiplex PCR was the method, and the copy in TCRdb shows in-frame clones only, minus some. The profile covers about 23,000 clones, with less than 75% appearing a single time and less than 20% taken by the ten largest. Material: CD4+ T cells from PBMCs, cultured in vitro. The receptors derive from a human donor in good health.

This chain joins TRBV2 and TRBJ2-6, with D possibly matching TRBD2 (6 bases). Looked up from germline, CDR1 is SNHLY and CDR2 is FYNNEI. The CDR3 runs to 19 residues. The V gene lost 6 bases and the J gene lost 0 bases, with 21 bases spanning the gap. Written as DNA, the CDR3 is TGTGCCAGCAGCCACCCCTTGGTAGCGGAGAGCTCTGGGGCCAACGTCCTGACTTTC. The encoded protein is CASSHPLVAESSGANVLTF.

The genes are TRBV18 and TRBJ1-1, with D perhaps TRBD1 (6 bases). CDR3 length equals 15 residues. The V end lost 3 bases, the J end lost 1 base, and 12 bases lay between the germline ends. Germline loops: CDR1 KGHSH, CDR2 LQKENI. This chain's CDR3 is CASSPGAGENTEAFF. CDR3 in DNA: TGTGCCAGCTCACCTGGCGCAGGGGAGAACACTGAAGCTTTCTTT.

V gene TRBV5-1 combines with J gene TRBJ2-5, with 11 bases aligning to TRBD2. Germline V lookup: CDR1 SGHRS, CDR2 YFSETQ. This CDR3 spans 15 amino acids. J lost 3 bases, V lost 4 bases, and 5 bases had no gene match. The DNA of the CDR3 is TGCGCCAGCAGCATAGCGGGAGGGTCCGAAGAGACCCAGTACTTC. Amino acid sequence: CASSIAGGSEETQYF.

This chain joins TRBV3-1 (or the pseudogene TRBV3-2) and TRBJ1-1; D is unresolved. The CDR3 loop spans 16 amino acids. The germline V and J ends were trimmed by 0 bases and 4 bases, with 15 bases remaining between them. The germline V gene has CDR1 LGHDT and CDR2 YNNKEL (reference sequence). The CDR3 is CASSQDPPGWGTEAFF. The CDR3 nucleotides read TGTGCCAGCAGCCAAGATCCCCCAGGCTGGGGCACTGAAGCTTTCTTT.

There are a few counts of this clone. CDR3 bases: TGTGCCAGCAGCAAAGGGTGGGACAGGGCATCTGAAGCTTTCTTT. Protein product: CASSKGWDRASEAFF. This chain links TRBV11-2 with TRBJ1-1; 9 nucleotides line up with TRBD1. Germline V gene sequence: CDR1 SGHAT, CDR2 FQNNGV. V lost 5 bases to trimming and J lost 6 bases; unmatched junction nucleotides: 10. This CDR3 has 15 amino acids.

The rearrangement links TRBV7-9 to TRBJ1-2; D gene uncertain. The CDR3 totals 13 residues. Germline V gives CDR1 SEHNR, CDR2 FQNEAQ (reference sequence). Deletions cut 1 base from V and 4 bases from J, with 7 bases between. CDR3 bases: TGTGCCAGCAGCTTAGAGGGTGGCTATGGCTACACCTTC. Its translation: CASSLEGGYGYTF.

The chain couples TRBV4-1 to TRBJ2-2, with unresolved D. Trimming stripped 4 bases from V and 3 bases from J, with 9 bases between. There are 14 residues in the CDR3. The germline V gene encodes CDR1 MGHRA and CDR2 YSYEKL. In DNA form, the CDR3 reads TGCGCCAGCAGCCGAAGCCGGTACACCGGGGAGCTGTTTTTT. Residues: CASSRSRYTGELFF.

The chain has TRBV10-3 and TRBJ1-3; maybe TRBD1 (6 bases). V was trimmed by 4 bases and J by 4 bases, leaving 20 bases between them. The CDR3 has 17 residues. Germline V gene sequence: CDR1 ENHRY, CDR2 SYGVKD. The CDR3 sequence is CAISAPDLQGSGNTIYF. CDR3 DNA sequence: TGTGCCATCAGTGCCCCCGACCTACAGGGTTCAGGAAACACCATATATTTT.

The J gene is TRBJ2-4, the V gene TRBV10-3, with no clear D. The germline V gene encodes CDR1 ENHRY and CDR2 SYGVKD. Trimming stripped 3 bases from V and 0 bases from J, with 12 bases between. The CDR3 runs 16 residues. The CDR3 sequence: CAISDSVDLAKNIQYF. CDR3 nucleotide sequence: TGTGCCATCAGTGATTCGGTGGACCTAGCCAAAAACATTCAGTACTTC.

This rearrangement joins TRBV6-2 or TRBV6-3 to TRBJ1-3, with no clear D. V was cut by 5 bases and J by 2 bases, with 13 bases left in between. Germline CDR1 MNHEY, CDR2 SVGEGT. This CDR3 has 15 amino acids. In DNA form, the CDR3 reads TGTGCCAGCAGTCTATCAGAGCAACCTGGAAACACCATATATTTT. Translation: CASSLSEQPGNTIYF.

This chain joins TRBV4-2 and TRBJ2-7; 9 nucleotides match TRBD1. V lost 3 bases to trimming and J lost 3 bases; unmatched junction nucleotides: 9. The CDR3 is 16 residues long. Germline values: CDR1 LGHNA, CDR2 YNFKEQ. CDR3 sequence (DNA): TGTGCCAGCAGCCACACTCCCGGGACAGGGTTCTACGAGCAGTACTTC. It codes for CASSHTPGTGFYEQYF.

The gene calls are TRBV6-4 and TRBJ2-5; no firm D call. Germline V gene lookup returns CDR1 MRHNA and CDR2 SNTAGT. The CDR3 runs to 13 residues. The ends were cut back, 6 bases at V and 1 base at J, with 9 bases in the middle. The CDR3, as DNA: TGTGCCAGCAGCCCGACCCCCCAAGAGACCCAGTACTTC. This sequence encodes CASSPTPQETQYF.

The gene calls are TRBV10-3 and TRBJ1-1; a weak D match, TRBD1 (6 bases). Deletions cut 4 bases from V and 3 bases from J, with 15 bases between. Germline V gene sequence: CDR1 ENHRY, CDR2 SYGVKD. The CDR3 contains 15 residues. CDR3: CAISGGANGDTEAFF. For the CDR3, the DNA is TGTGCCATCAGTGGGGGGGCCAATGGTGACACTGAAGCTTTCTTT.

V gene TRBV14 combines with J gene TRBJ1-3, with unresolved D. The germline V and J ends were trimmed by 6 bases and 0 bases, with 6 bases remaining between them. This CDR3 comprises 13 residues. Germline-derived CDR1 and CDR2 are SGHDN and FVKESK. Here the CDR3 DNA reads TGTGCCAGCAGAGTGAGCTCTGGAAACACCATATATTTT. Encoded protein: CASRVSSGNTIYF.

The CDR3 DNA reads as TGTGCCAGCAGCTTGGGACAGGGCTATGGCTACACCTTC. Amino acid sequence: CASSLGQGYGYTF. The V call is TRBV11-2, the J call TRBJ1-2, with 9 bases fitting TRBD1. CDR1 is SGHAT, CDR2 FQNNGV, per germline. The CDR3 consists of 13 residues. J lost 4 bases, V lost 3 bases, and 0 bases had no gene match. The full variable domain, in which reference TRBV11-2 and TRBJ1-2 provide the parts outside the CDR3, is EAGVAQSPRYKIIEKRQSVAFWCNPISGHATLYWYQQILGQGPKLLIQFQNNGVVDDSQLPKDRFSAERLKGVDSTLKIQPAKLEDSAVYLCASSLGQGYGYTFGSGTRLTVV.

This clone was counted once. V gene TRBV7-9 combines with J gene TRBJ2-3, with a tentative D call TRBD2 (5 bases). Trimming shortened V by 6 bases and J by 4 bases, and 17 bases separated the two germline ends. Germline CDR1 and CDR2: SEHNR and FQNEAQ (reference sequence). CDR3 length: 15 residues. CDR3: CASRYRRDRADTQYF. CDR3 DNA: TGTGCCAGCAGGTACCGCCGGGATCGCGCAGATACGCAGTATTTT.

V is TRBV7-9 and J is TRBJ2-1; a weak D match, TRBD1 (5 bases). The CDR3 has 16 residues. Trimming removed 2 bases from V and 0 bases from J, with 11 bases in between. Germline values: CDR1 SEHNR, CDR2 FQNEAQ (reference sequence). The DNA of the CDR3 is TGTGCCAGCAGCTTAAGGGGTGTGGGCTCCTACAATGAGCAGTTCTTC. Protein sequence: CASSLRGVGSYNEQFF. The variable domain in full, completed from reference TRBV7-9 and TRBJ2-1, reads DTGVSQNPRHKITKRGQNVTFRCDPISEHNRLYWYRQTLGQGPEFLTYFQNEAQLEKSRLLSDRFSAERPKGSFSTLEIQRTEQGDSAMYLCASSLRGVGSYNEQFFGPGTRLTVL.

CDR3: CASSLDDRAEGYTF. The CDR3 DNA reads as TGTGCCAGCAGCTTAGATGACAGGGCTGAGGGCTACACCTTC. The rearrangement links TRBV11-2 to TRBJ1-2; TRBD1 matches at 7 bases. This CDR3 has 14 residues. Germline trimming cut 0 bases from V and 8 bases from J; bases unmatched to any gene: 6. The germline V gene encodes CDR1 SGHAT and CDR2 FQNNGV.

This rearrangement joins TRBV2 to TRBJ1-2; D gene uncertain. The CDR3 spans 13 residues. Trimming took 6 bases from V and 6 from J, leaving 14 bases between them. Germline CDR1 reads SNHLY; CDR2 reads FYNNEI. In DNA, the CDR3 is TGTGCCAGCAGCGCCCTCGGATCGGATGGCTACACCTTC. Amino acids: CASSALGSDGYTF. Filled out from reference TRBV2 and TRBJ1-2, the complete variable domain reads EPEVTQTPSHQVTQMGQEVILRCVPISNHLYFYWYRQILGQKVEFLVSFYNNEISEKSEIFDDQFSVERPDGSNFTLKIRSTKLEDSAMYFCASSALGSDGYTFGSGTRLTVV.

The rearrangement joins TRBV7-3 to TRBJ1-2, with 7 bases lining up with TRBD1. This CDR3 is built from 13 residues. V lost 2 bases to trimming and J lost 8 bases; unmatched junction nucleotides: 5. The V gene's germline CDR1 is SGHTA and CDR2 FQGTGA. As DNA, the CDR3 is TGTGCCAGCAGCTTATCAGGGGGGGAAGGCTACACCTTC. It yields the protein CASSLSGGEGYTF.